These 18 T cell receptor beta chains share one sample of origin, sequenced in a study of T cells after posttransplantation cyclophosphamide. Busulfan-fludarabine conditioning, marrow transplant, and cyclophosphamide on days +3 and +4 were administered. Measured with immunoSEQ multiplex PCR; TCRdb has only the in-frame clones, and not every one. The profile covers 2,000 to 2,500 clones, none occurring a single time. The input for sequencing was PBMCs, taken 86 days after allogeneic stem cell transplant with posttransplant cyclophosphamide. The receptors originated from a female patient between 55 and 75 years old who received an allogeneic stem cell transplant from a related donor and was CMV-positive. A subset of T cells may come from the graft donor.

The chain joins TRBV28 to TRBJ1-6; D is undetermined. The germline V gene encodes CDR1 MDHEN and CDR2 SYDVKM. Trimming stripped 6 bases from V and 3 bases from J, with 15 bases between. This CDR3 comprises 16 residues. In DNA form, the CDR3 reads TGTGCCAGCAGAAGGGCCGTATCCGGCTATAATTCACCCCTCCACTTT. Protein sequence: CASRRAVSGYNSPLHF.

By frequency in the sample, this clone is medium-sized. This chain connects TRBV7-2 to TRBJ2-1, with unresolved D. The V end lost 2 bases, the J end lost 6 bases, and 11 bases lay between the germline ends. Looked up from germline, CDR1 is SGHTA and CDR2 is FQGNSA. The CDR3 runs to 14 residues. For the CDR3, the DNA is TGTGCCAGCAGCTTACTATTTAGGGCCAATGAGCAGTTCTTC. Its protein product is CASSLLFRANEQFF. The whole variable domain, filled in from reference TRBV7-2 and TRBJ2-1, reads GAGVSQSPSNKVTEKGKDVELRCDPISGHTALYWYRQSLGQGLEFLIYFQGNSAPDKSGLPSDRFSAERTGGSVSTLTIQRTQQEDSAVYLCASSLLFRANEQFFGPGTRLTVL.

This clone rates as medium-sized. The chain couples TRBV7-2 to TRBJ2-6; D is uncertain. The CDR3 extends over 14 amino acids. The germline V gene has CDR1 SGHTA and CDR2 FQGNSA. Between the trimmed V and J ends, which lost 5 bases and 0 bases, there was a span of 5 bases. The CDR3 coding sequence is TGTGCCAGCAGCGCCAGCTCTGGGGCCAACGTCCTGACTTTC. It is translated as CASSASSGANVLTF.

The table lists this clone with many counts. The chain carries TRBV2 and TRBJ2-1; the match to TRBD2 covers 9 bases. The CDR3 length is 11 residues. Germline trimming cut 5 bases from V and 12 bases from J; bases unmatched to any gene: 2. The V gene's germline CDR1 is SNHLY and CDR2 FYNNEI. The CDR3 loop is CASSPAGGQFF. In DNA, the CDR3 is TGTGCCAGCAGTCCAGCGGGAGGGCAGTTCTTC.

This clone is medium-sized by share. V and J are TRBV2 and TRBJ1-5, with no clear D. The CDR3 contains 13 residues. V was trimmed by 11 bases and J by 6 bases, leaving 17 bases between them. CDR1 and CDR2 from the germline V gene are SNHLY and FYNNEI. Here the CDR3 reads CAGGLTDAQPQHF. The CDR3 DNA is TGTGCCGGTGGACTTACAGACGCTCAGCCCCAGCATTTT.

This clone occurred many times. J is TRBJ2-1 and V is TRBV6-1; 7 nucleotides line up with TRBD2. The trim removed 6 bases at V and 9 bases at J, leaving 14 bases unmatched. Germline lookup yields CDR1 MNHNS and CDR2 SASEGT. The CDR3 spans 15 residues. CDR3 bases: TGTGCCAGCAGCCCGAGCGGGATTGGGTTCGGTGAGCAGTTCTTC. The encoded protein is CASSPSGIGFGEQFF.

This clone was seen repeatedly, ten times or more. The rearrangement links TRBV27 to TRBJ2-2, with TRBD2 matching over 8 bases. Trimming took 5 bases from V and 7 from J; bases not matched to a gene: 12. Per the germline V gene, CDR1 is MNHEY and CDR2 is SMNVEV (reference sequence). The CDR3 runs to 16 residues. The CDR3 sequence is CASSPLSGSHIGELFF. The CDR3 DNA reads TGTGCCAGCAGTCCCCTGAGCGGGAGTCATATCGGGGAGCTGTTTTTT.

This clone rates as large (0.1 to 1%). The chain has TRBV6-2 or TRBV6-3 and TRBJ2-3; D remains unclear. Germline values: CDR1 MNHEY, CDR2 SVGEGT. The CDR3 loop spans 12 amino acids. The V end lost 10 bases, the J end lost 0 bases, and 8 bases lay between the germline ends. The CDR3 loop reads CATAVSTDTQYF. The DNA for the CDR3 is TGTGCCACCGCGGTTAGCACAGATACGCAGTATTTT.

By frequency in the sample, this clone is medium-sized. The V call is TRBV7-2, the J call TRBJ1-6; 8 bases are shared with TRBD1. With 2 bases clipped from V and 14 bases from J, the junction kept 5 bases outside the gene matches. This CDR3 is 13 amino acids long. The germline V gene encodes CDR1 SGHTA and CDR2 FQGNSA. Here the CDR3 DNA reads TGTGCCAGCAGCTTAAACAGGGGGGAAACCCTCCACTTT. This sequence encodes CASSLNRGETLHF.

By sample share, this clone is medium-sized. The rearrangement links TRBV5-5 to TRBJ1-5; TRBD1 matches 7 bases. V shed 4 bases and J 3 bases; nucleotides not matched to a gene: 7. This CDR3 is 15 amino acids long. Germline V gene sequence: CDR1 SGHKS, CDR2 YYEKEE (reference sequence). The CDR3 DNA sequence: TGTGCCAGCAGCCAGGGGGGCGGATCCAATCAGCCCCAGCATTTT. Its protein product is CASSQGGGSNQPQHF.

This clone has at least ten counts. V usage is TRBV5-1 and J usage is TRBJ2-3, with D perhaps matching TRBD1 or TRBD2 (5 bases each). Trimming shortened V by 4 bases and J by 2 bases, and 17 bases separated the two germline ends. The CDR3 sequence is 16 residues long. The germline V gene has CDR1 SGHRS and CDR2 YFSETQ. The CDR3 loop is CASSPGKGAVTDTQYF. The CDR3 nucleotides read TGCGCCAGCAGCCCCGGGAAAGGGGCGGTCACAGATACGCAGTATTTT.

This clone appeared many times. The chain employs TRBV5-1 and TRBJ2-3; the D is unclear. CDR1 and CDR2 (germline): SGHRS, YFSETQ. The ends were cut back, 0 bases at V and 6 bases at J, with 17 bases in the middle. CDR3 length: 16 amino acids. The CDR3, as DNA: TGCGCCAGCAGCTTGGCCGTATGGCGGCCCCCGGATACGCAGTATTTT. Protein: CASSLAVWRPPDTQYF.

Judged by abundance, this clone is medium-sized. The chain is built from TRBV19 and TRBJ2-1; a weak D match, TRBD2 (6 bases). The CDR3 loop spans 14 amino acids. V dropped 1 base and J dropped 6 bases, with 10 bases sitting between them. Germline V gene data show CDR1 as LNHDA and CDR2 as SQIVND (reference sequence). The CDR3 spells CASSIGLGSNEQFF. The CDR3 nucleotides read TGTGCCAGTAGTATAGGACTAGGGAGCAATGAGCAGTTCTTC.

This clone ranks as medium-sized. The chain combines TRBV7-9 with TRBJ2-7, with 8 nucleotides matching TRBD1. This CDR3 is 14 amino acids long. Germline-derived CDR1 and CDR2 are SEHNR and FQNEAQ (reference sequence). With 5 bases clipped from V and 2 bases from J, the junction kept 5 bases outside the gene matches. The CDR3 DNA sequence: TGTGCCAGCAGCCCCGGACAGGGAACCTACGAGCAGTACTTC. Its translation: CASSPGQGTYEQYF.

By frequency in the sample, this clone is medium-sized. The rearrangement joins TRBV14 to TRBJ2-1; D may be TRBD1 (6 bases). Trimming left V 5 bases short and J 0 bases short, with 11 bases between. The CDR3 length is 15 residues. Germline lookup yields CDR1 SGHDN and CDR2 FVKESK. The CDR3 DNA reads TGTGCCAGCAGCTCGAGGGGGAACTCCTACAATGAGCAGTTCTTC. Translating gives CASSSRGNSYNEQFF.

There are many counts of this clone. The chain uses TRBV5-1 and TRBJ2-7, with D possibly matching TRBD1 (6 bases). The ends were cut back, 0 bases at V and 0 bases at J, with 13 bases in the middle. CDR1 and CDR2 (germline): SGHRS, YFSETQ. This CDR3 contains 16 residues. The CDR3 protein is CASSLALDRPSYEQYF. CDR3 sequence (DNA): TGCGCCAGCAGCTTGGCTTTGGACAGACCCTCCTACGAGCAGTACTTC. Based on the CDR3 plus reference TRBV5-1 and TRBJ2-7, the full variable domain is KAGVTQTPRYLIKTRGQQVTLSCSPISGHRSVSWYQQTPGQGLQFLFEYFSETQRNKGNFPGRFSGRQFSNSRSEMNVSTLELGDSALYLCASSLALDRPSYEQYFGPGTRLTVT.

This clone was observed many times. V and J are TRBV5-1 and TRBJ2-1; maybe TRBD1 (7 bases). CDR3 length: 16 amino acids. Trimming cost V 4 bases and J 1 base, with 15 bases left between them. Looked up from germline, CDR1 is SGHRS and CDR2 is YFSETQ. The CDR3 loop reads CASSARDSGSYNEQFF. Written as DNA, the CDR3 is TGCGCCAGCAGCGCGCGGGACAGCGGTTCCTACAATGAGCAGTTCTTC.

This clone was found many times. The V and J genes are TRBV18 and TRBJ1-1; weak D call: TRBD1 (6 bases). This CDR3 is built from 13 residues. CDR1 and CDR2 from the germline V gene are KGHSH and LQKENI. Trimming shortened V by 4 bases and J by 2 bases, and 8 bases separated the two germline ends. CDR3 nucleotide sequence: TGTGCCAGCTCACGGACAGTTAACACTGAAGCTTTCTTT. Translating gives CASSRTVNTEAFF.